This T cell receptor (beta chain) was sequenced during a study of OX40 agonist ivuxolimab in advanced cancers. Sequencing was performed with immunoSEQ multiplex PCR; in TCRdb, only in-frame clones are kept and a portion is missing. The data show 52,000 or so clones, with approximately 85% seen just once and more than 9.5% held by the top ten. Germline V gives CDR1 MGHRA, CDR2 YSYEKL. Trimming cost V 1 base and J 12 bases, with 9 bases left between them. There are 12 residues in the CDR3. The starting material was CD4+ or CD8+ T cells sorted from blood, obtained in a trial of the OX40 agonist ivuxolimab. This receptor was identified in an adult with an advanced solid tumor such as melanoma, head and neck, liver or kidney cancer. The chain has TRBV4-1 and TRBJ1-4; D unclear. The CDR3 reads CASSQGLEELFF. DNA for the CDR3: TGCGCCAGCAGCCAAGGACTTGAGGAACTGTTTTTT.